What follows are 3 T cell receptor beta chains derived from one specimen sequenced in a study of T cell responses to AZD1222 COVID-19 vaccine. TCRdb's copy holds only in-frame clones and misses some; the assay was immunoSEQ multiplex PCR. Of 150,000 or so clones listed, 90% are singletons. The material sequenced was peripheral blood, taken 28 days after the second AZD1222 dose. The receptor set was obtained from an adult who received the AZD1222 COVID-19 vaccine.

The chain is built from TRBV7-9 and TRBJ1-1; D ambiguous. Germline CDR1 is SEHNR and CDR2 is FQNEAQ (reference sequence). This CDR3 is 13 amino acids long. V was shortened by 3 bases and J by 7 bases, with 12 bases between the two germline ends. The DNA for the CDR3 is TGTGCCAGCAGCTTTTCGGTTGCAGATGAAGCTTTCTTT. Translation gives CASSFSVADEAFF.

V is TRBV19 and J is TRBJ1-5; no clear D gene. V shed 5 bases and J shed 5 bases, with 10 bases lying between them. This CDR3 contains 13 residues. CDR1 LNHDA and CDR2 SQIVND come from the germline V gene (reference sequence). The CDR3 loop reads CASSQFLDQPQHF. Here the CDR3 DNA reads TGTGCCAGTAGTCAATTTTTGGATCAGCCCCAGCATTTT.

This clone came up a few times. The chain carries TRBV28 and TRBJ1-1; D not resolved. Germline CDR1 and CDR2: MDHEN and SYDVKM. V was shortened by 6 bases and J by 5 bases, with 19 bases between the two germline ends. The CDR3 runs 15 residues. The CDR3 sequence is CASSPPAGSMTEAFF. The CDR3 coding sequence is TGTGCCAGCAGCCCACCGGCGGGTAGTATGACTGAAGCTTTCTTT.